The 28 T cell receptor beta chains below come from one sample, sequenced in a study of tissue T cells after allogeneic stem cell transplantation. As for time point: mouse harvest day 7 after allogeneic transplant. Each mouse received 10^7 T-cell-depleted marrow cells plus 10^6 splenic CD5+ T cells by tail vein. TCRdb keeps only in-frame clones here, not all; method: immunoSEQ multiplex PCR. The data hold thousands of clones, with roughly 47% observed a single time. The specimen was gut tissue. Source of these receptors: a female BALB/c mouse given C57BL/6 T cells with graft-versus-host disease after an allogeneic hematopoietic cell transplant.

This clone is labeled medium-sized. These gene names are mouse names. The sequenced fragment ends 1 residue before the CDR3 boundary, so the rest is inferred from the germline J gene. The V gene is TRBV1, the J gene TRBJ2-2; D ambiguous. The germline CDR1 and CDR2 sequences are NSQYPW and LRSPGD (reference sequence). V was cut by 0 bases and J by 2 bases, with 7 bases left in between. The CDR3 is made up of 15 amino acids. The CDR3 DNA, read in part, is TGCACCTGCAGTGCAGATCGCGGGAACACCGGGCAGCTCTAC. Translated, it gives CTCSADRGNTGQLY. In full, the CDR3 reads CTCSADRGNTGQLYF.

Only a few counts were recorded for this clone. Genes and germline are mouse. The CDR3 end is not reached by the read, which stops 1 residue before it; the germline J gene fills it in. The chain joins TRBV23 to TRBJ2-7. Germline V gene sequence: CDR1 KGHTA, CDR2 FQNQQP. This CDR3 is 14 amino acids long. The sequenced CDR3 bases are TGCTCCAGCAGTCGCGAGAGGGGCTTTAGTGAACAGTAC. Protein: CSSSRERGFSEQY. The whole CDR3 sequence is CSSSRERGFSEQYF.

For this clone: Gene names and germline refer to mouse. The read is 1 residue too short to cover the CDR3 end, so that end is filled in from the germline J gene. The chain is built from TRBV5 and TRBJ2-7; 8 nucleotides line up with TRBD1. This CDR3 is built from 14 residues. V lost 3 bases, J lost 2 bases, and 3 bases stayed unmatched. Germline V CDR1 and CDR2: LGHNA, YNLKQL (reference sequence). The CDR3 loop is CASSQGDRTYEQYF. The sequenced part of the CDR3 DNA is TGTGCCAGCAGCCAGGGGGACAGGACCTATGAACAGTAC.

Notes on this clone: The listed genes are named as in mouse. The read is 1 residue too short to cover the CDR3 end, so that end is filled in from the germline J gene. The chain employs TRBV19 and TRBJ2-3; 8 bases map to TRBD2. The CDR3 covers 15 residues. Germline CDR1 is FNHDT and CDR2 is SITEND (reference sequence). V was clipped by 7 bases and J by 1 base; unmatched bases: 8. The CDR3 loop is CASSAGGRGAETLYF. The DNA read from the CDR3 is TGTGCCAGCTCGGCGGGGGGGCGGGGTGCAGAAACGCTGTAT.

Of note for this clone: Here the gene names and germline are mouse. Read data end 1 residue before the CDR3 end; the end is taken from the germline J gene. The chain carries TRBV31 and TRBJ2-7; 9 bases match TRBD2. The CDR3 runs 13 residues. CDR1 is GKSSPN, CDR2 SITVG, per germline. V lost 0 bases and J lost 4; bases outside the gene matches: 1. CDR3: CAWSLDWGYEQYF. Partial CDR3 DNA: TGTGCCTGGAGTCTCGACTGGGGGTATGAACAGTAC.

This clone has just a few counts. Gene names refer to mouse genes. The read ends 1 residue before the CDR3 terminus; that terminus is restored from the germline J gene. The rearrangement joins TRBV2 to TRBJ2-7; the match to TRBD2 covers 7 bases. Germline V CDR1 and CDR2: LGHNA, YSYQKL. This CDR3 has 14 amino acids. V lost 0 bases to trimming and J lost 4 bases; unmatched junction nucleotides: 3. The CDR3 protein is CASSQEWGEYEQYF. The sequenced CDR3 bases are TGTGCCAGCAGCCAAGAATGGGGGGAGTATGAACAGTAC.

This clone occurred a few times. The genes and germline here are from mouse. The read terminates 1 residue ahead of where the CDR3 ends, so the germline J gene completes it. Other DNA sequences in the same sample also yield this CDR3. The J gene is TRBJ2-7, the V gene TRBV26; 10 bases fit TRBD1. Trimming cost V 4 bases and J 3 bases; bases outside gene matches: 0. Germline CDR1 is KGHPV and CDR2 is FQNQEV (reference sequence). This CDR3 has 13 amino acids. The sequenced CDR3 bases are TGTGCCAGCAGTCGGACAGGGGGCTATGAACAGTAC. It is translated as CASSRTGGYEQY. Given in full, the CDR3 is CASSRTGGYEQYF.

In this sample, this clone turned up a few times. Gene names denote mouse genes. The read ends 1 residue before the CDR3 terminus; that terminus is restored from the germline J gene. V is TRBV26 and J is TRBJ2-7; 9 bases line up with TRBD1. CDR3 length equals 13 residues. The J segment lost 5 bases and the V segment lost 2 bases, leaving 1 base of the junction unmatched. CDR1 and CDR2 (germline): KGHPV, FQNQEV (reference sequence). The CDR3 sequence: CASSLTGGNEQYF. The sequenced CDR3 bases are TGTGCCAGCAGTCTGACAGGGGGCAATGAACAGTAC.

Notes on this clone: Mouse gene names apply. The missing CDR3 end, 1 residue past where the read stops, is filled in from the germline J gene. This chain uses TRBV4 with TRBJ1-6; perhaps TRBD1 as D (6 bases). TRBJ1-6 is an ORF, and what it does is uncertain. Germline CDR1 reads LGHDT; CDR2 reads YNNKQL (reference sequence). The CDR3 length is 14 residues. V was shortened by 4 bases and J by 4 bases, with 8 bases between the two germline ends. The CDR3 sequence: CASSLQGYNSPLYF. Partial CDR3 DNA: TGTGCCAGCAGCTTACAGGGTTATAATTCGCCCCTCTAC.

Only one count was recorded for this clone. Mouse gene names and germline throughout. The sequence runs out 1 residue before the end of the CDR3; the remainder is reconstructed from the germline J gene. This sequence joins TRBV16 and TRBJ1-4; possibly TRBD1 for D (5 bases). Germline V gene lookup returns CDR1 SGHSA and CDR2 FRNQAP. The CDR3 is 14 amino acids. V gave up 1 base and J gave up 2 bases, with 5 bases separating them. The sequenced part of the CDR3 DNA is TGTGCAAGCAGCTTAGGGACATCCAACGAAAGATTATTT. It codes for CASSLGTSNERLF. The full CDR3 is CASSLGTSNERLFF. Based on the CDR3 plus reference TRBV16 and TRBJ1-4, the full variable domain is NAGVIQTPRHKVTGKGQEATLWCEPISGHSAVFWYRQTIVQGLEFLTYFRNQAPIDDSGMPKERFSAQMPNQSHSTLKIQSTQPQDSAVYLCASSLGTSNERLFFGHGTKLSVL.

As concerns this clone: Germline and genes here are mouse. Coverage ceases 1 residue before the CDR3 finishes, and the germline J gene fills in the end. V and J are TRBV1 and TRBJ2-5; the match to TRBD1 covers 10 bases. The CDR3 spans 14 residues. With 2 bases clipped from V and 6 bases from J, the junction kept 2 bases outside the gene matches. Germline V gene data show CDR1 as NSQYPW and CDR2 as LRSPGD (reference sequence). CDR3 residues: CTCSARDRGDTQYF. Incomplete CDR3 DNA: TGCACCTGCAGTGCACGGGACAGGGGTGACACCCAGTAC.

Remarks on this clone: Germline and genes: mouse. The read ends 1 residue before the CDR3 terminus; that terminus is restored from the germline J gene. V and J are TRBV26 and TRBJ1-1, with a possible D match to TRBD1 (6 bases). Germline V gene data show CDR1 as KGHPV and CDR2 as FQNQEV (reference sequence). The CDR3 is 12 residues long. Trimming took off 4 bases at V and 3 bases at J, with 6 bases between the two ends. Partial CDR3 DNA: TGTGCCAGCAGTCGGACAGACACAGAAGTCTTC. This sequence encodes CASSRTDTEVF. In full, the CDR3 reads CASSRTDTEVFF.

With respect to this clone: Gene names and germline match the mouse. The observed sequence ends 1 residue before the CDR3 terminus, with the missing tail filled in from the germline J gene. V gene TRBV26 combines with J gene TRBJ2-3; 10 nucleotides align to TRBD2. From germline, CDR1 is KGHPV and CDR2 FQNQEV (reference sequence). The CDR3 is made up of 13 amino acids. Unmatched junction bases numbered 2, after V lost 6 bases and J lost 5 bases. The CDR3 DNA, read in part, is TGTGCCAGCAGCCGGGACTGGGGAGAAACGCTGTAT. Residues: CASSRDWGETLY. In full, the CDR3 reads CASSRDWGETLYF.

Only a few counts were recorded for this clone. Gene labels here are mouse ones. The read finishes 1 residue shy of the CDR3 end, and the germline J gene is used to complete it. This chain links TRBV13-1 with TRBJ2-5; the D gene could be TRBD1 or TRBD2 (5 bases each). Germline V lookup: CDR1 NSHNY, CDR2 SYGAGN. V gave up 3 bases and J gave up 0 bases, with 5 bases separating them. The CDR3 length is 13 residues. The DNA read from the CDR3 is TGTGCCAGCAGTGGGGGGAACCAAGACACCCAGTAC. The encoded protein is CASSGGNQDTQY. The CDR3 in its entirety is CASSGGNQDTQYF.

With regard to this clone: Gene names refer to mouse genes. The DNA ends 1 residue before the CDR3 does, and the rest of the CDR3 is filled in from the germline J gene. J is TRBJ2-4 and V is TRBV12-1; TRBD2 matches at 7 bases. The germline CDR1 and CDR2 sequences are SGHSN and HYEKVE. This CDR3 has 15 residues. Germline trimming cut 4 bases from V and 1 base from J; bases unmatched to any gene: 7. The covered CDR3 bases are TGTGCCAGCTCCCCTCCTGGGGGTCGTCAAAACACCTTGTAC. Translation gives CASSPPGGRQNTLY. The complete CDR3 sequence is CASSPPGGRQNTLYF.

A word on this clone: Germline and genes: mouse. Read data end 1 residue before the CDR3 end; the end is taken from the germline J gene. V usage is TRBV26 and J usage is TRBJ2-2; either TRBD1 or TRBD2 may fit D (5 bases each). Trimming took off 0 bases at V and 0 bases at J, with 8 bases between the two ends. Germline lookup yields CDR1 KGHPV and CDR2 FQNQEV (reference sequence). The CDR3 totals 16 residues. The sequenced part of the CDR3 DNA is TGTGCCAGCAGTCTGTCGGGGCGTGCAAACACCGGGCAGCTCTAC. Residues: CASSLSGRANTGQLY. The full CDR3 reads CASSLSGRANTGQLYF.

About this clone itself: These gene names are mouse names. The read comes to an end 1 residue before the CDR3 does, leaving the germline J gene to fill in the end. The chain links TRBV3 to TRBJ2-7; perhaps TRBD1 as D (6 bases). The ends were cut back, 3 bases at V and 3 bases at J, with 9 bases in the middle. The CDR3 consists of 13 residues. The germline V gene has CDR1 SNHLY and CDR2 FYNGKV (reference sequence). The sequenced CDR3 bases are TGTGCCAGCAGCTTGGCAGGGGTCTATGAACAGTAC. As protein: CASSLAGVYEQY. The complete CDR3 protein is CASSLAGVYEQYF.

Comments on this clone: The genes and germline here are from mouse. This CDR3 is CASSLTVNTEVFF. The CDR3 bases that were read are TGTGCCAGCAGTCTGACAGTAAACACAGAAGTCTTC. The chain couples TRBV26 to TRBJ1-1; D gene ambiguous. Coverage ceases 1 residue before the CDR3 finishes, and the germline J gene fills in the end. Germline V gene sequence: CDR1 KGHPV, CDR2 FQNQEV (reference sequence). The CDR3 covers 13 residues. V was shortened by 2 bases and J by 1 base, with 5 bases between the two germline ends. Variable domain in full (rest from reference TRBV26 and TRBJ1-1): NSKVIQTPRYLVKGQGQKAKMRCIPEKGHPVVFWYQQNKNNEFKFLINFQNQEVLQQIDMTEKRFSAECPSNSPCSLEIQSSEAGDSALYLCASSLTVNTEVFFGKGTRLTVV.

A remark on this clone: Gene names are mouse gene names. The sequenced fragment ends 1 residue before the CDR3 boundary, so the rest is inferred from the germline J gene. In the same sample, other DNA sequences code for this CDR3. V is TRBV3 and J is TRBJ2-7; no reliable D call. The CDR3 has 12 residues. Germline assignment: CDR1 SNHLY and CDR2 FYNGKV (reference sequence). The V end lost 5 bases, the J end lost 4 bases, and 9 bases lay between the germline ends. CDR3 sequence reads: CASSPGSYEQYF. The CDR3 DNA, read in part, is TGTGCCAGCAGCCCGGGTTCTTATGAACAGTAC.

The table lists this clone with a few counts. Gene names are the mouse ones. The read falls 1 residue short of the CDR3 end, and the missing part is taken from the germline J gene. The chain combines TRBV26 with TRBJ2-3; D is perhaps TRBD2 (6 bases). The CDR3 is 14 amino acids. Germline CDR1 is KGHPV and CDR2 is FQNQEV (reference sequence). Between the trimmed V and J ends, which lost 2 bases and 0 bases, there was a span of 6 bases. The sequenced CDR3 bases are TGTGCCAGCAGTCTGGGGACTAGTGCAGAAACGCTGTAT. Translating gives CASSLGTSAETLY. The CDR3 in its entirety is CASSLGTSAETLYF.

Remarks on this clone: Gene names and germline match the mouse. The read terminates 1 residue before the CDR3 end, so the remaining end is supplied by the germline J gene. The chain carries TRBV16 and TRBJ1-2; D unclear. The CDR3 totals 14 residues. Germline V CDR1 and CDR2: SGHSA, FRNQAP. V dropped 0 bases and J dropped 0 bases, with 5 bases sitting between them. The sequenced part of the CDR3 DNA is TGTGCAAGCAGCTTAGATCATGCAAACTCCGACTACACC. Protein sequence: CASSLDHANSDYT. The CDR3, in full, reads CASSLDHANSDYTF.

About this clone itself: All gene names here are mouse names. The CDR3 protein is CASCRQGNNQAPLF. The sequenced CDR3 bases are TGTGCCAGCTGTCGACAGGGGAACAACCAGGCTCCGCTT. V is TRBV12-2 and J is TRBJ1-5; 8 bases agree with TRBD1. The read finishes 1 residue shy of the CDR3 end, and the germline J gene is used to complete it. This CDR3 contains 14 residues. The V gene's germline CDR1 is SGHLS and CDR2 HYDKME. V dropped 5 bases and J dropped 1; count of bases not matched to a gene: 3.

As regards this clone: All gene names here are mouse names. The read is 1 residue too short to cover the CDR3 end, so that end is filled in from the germline J gene. The chain has TRBV5 and TRBJ2-7, with D possibly being TRBD2 (5 bases). Germline V gene sequence: CDR1 LGHNA, CDR2 YNLKQL (reference sequence). Trimming took off 0 bases at V and 4 bases at J, with 10 bases between the two ends. The CDR3 length is 14 residues. The CDR3 loop reads CASSQEGWEYEQYF. The sequenced part of the CDR3 DNA is TGTGCCAGCAGCCAAGAGGGCTGGGAGTATGAACAGTAC.

Details on this clone: Gene names denote mouse genes. The CDR3 end lies 1 residue beyond the end of the read and is filled in from the germline J gene. The chain links TRBV26 to TRBJ1-1, with unresolved D. V lost 2 bases and J 0 bases, leaving 4 bases between the germline ends. Germline loops: CDR1 KGHPV, CDR2 FQNQEV (reference sequence). This CDR3 has 13 residues. CDR3 bases read: TGTGCCAGCAGTCTGACACCAAACACAGAAGTCTTC. It is translated as CASSLTPNTEVF. The whole CDR3 region reads CASSLTPNTEVFF.

Points on this clone: The genes are named according to mouse. The sequenced fragment ends 1 residue before the CDR3 boundary, so the rest is inferred from the germline J gene. The sample holds other DNA sequences that translate to the same CDR3. The chain joins TRBV26 to TRBJ2-3, with 7 bases aligning to TRBD2. V was clipped by 3 bases and J by 0 bases; unmatched bases: 0. CDR1 is KGHPV and CDR2 is FQNQEV in the germline V gene (reference sequence). The CDR3 length is 14 residues. The CDR3: CASSLWGSAETLYF. The part of the CDR3 DNA that was read is TGTGCCAGCAGTCTCTGGGGGAGTGCAGAAACGCTGTAT.

Remarks on this clone: All gene names here are mouse names. The read terminates 1 residue before the CDR3 end, so the remaining end is supplied by the germline J gene. The V gene is TRBV29, the J gene TRBJ2-1; D call uncertain. The CDR3 length is 11 residues. Germline V gives CDR1 MSHET, CDR2 SYDVDS. Trimming took 5 bases from V and 5 from J, leaving 4 bases between them. The sequenced CDR3 bases are TGTGCTAGCAGTCCAGATGCTGAGCAGTTC. Translation: CASSPDAEQF. The complete CDR3 reads CASSPDAEQFF.

To note about this clone: Gene names follow the mouse nomenclature. With the read ending 1 residue before the CDR3 end, the germline J gene is used to fill in that end. The gene calls are TRBV16 and TRBJ2-1; 8 bases are shared with TRBD2. This CDR3 has 13 amino acids. Germline V gene lookup returns CDR1 SGHSA and CDR2 FRNQAP. The V segment lost 4 bases and the J segment 5 bases; nucleotides outside the gene matches: 1. This chain's CDR3 is CASSWGLDAEQFF. The CDR3 DNA, read in part, is TGTGCAAGCAGCTGGGGACTGGATGCTGAGCAGTTC.

This clone was seen once. Mouse germline and gene names are used. The CDR3 goes on 1 residue after the read ends, and that part is filled in from the germline J gene. The chain employs TRBV23 and TRBJ2-4; the table's D call of TRBD1 was not tested on the DNA. The CDR3 extends over 15 amino acids. Germline lookup yields CDR1 KGHTA and CDR2 FQNQQP. This CDR3 is CSSARQGALQNTLYF. The sequenced part of the CDR3 DNA is TGCTCCAGCGCTAGGCAGGGGGCGCTCCAAAACACCTTGTAC. Combining the CDR3 with reference TRBV23 and TRBJ2-4 gives the whole variable domain DAAVTQKPRYLIKMKGQEAEMKCIPEKGHTAVFWYQQKQSKELKFLIYFQNQQPLDQIDMVKERFSAVCPSSSLCSLGIRTCEAEDSALYLCSSARQGALQNTLYFGAGTRLSVL.